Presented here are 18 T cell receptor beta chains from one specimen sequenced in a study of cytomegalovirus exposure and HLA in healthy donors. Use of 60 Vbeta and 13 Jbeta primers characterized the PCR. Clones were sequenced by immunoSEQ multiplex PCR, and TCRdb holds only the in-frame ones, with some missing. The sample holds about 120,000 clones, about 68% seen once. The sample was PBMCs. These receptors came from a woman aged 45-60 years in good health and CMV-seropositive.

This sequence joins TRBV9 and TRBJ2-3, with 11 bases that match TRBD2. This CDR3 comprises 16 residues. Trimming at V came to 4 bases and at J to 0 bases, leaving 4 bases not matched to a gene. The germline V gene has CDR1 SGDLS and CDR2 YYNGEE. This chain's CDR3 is CASSTGLAGSTDTQYF. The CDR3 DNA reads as TGTGCCAGCAGCACCGGACTAGCGGGCAGCACAGATACGCAGTATTTT.

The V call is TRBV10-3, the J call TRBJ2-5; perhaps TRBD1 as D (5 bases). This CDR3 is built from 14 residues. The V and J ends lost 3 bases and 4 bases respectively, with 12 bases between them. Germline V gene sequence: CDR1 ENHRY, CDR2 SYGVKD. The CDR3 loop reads CAISDLGARETQYF. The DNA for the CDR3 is TGTGCCATCAGTGATCTTGGGGCCAGAGAGACCCAGTACTTC.

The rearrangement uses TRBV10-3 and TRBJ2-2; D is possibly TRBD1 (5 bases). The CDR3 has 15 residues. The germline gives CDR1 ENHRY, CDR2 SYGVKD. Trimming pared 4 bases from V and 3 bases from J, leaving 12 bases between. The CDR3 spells CAISGPRVDTGELFF. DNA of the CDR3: TGTGCCATCAGTGGCCCCAGGGTGGACACCGGGGAGCTGTTTTTT.

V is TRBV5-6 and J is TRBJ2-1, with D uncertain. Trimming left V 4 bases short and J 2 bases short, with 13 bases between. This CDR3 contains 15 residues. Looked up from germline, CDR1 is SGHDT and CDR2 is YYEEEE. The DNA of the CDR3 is TGTGCCAGCAGCCTCCTCATACAGCCCTACAATGAGCAGTTCTTC. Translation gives CASSLLIQPYNEQFF.

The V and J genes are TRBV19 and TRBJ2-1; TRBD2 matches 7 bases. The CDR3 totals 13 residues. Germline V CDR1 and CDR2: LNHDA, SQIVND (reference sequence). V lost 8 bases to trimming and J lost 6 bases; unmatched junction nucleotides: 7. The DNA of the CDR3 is TGTGCCAGTGTCCAGCGGGGACTCAATGAGCAGTTCTTC. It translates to CASVQRGLNEQFF.

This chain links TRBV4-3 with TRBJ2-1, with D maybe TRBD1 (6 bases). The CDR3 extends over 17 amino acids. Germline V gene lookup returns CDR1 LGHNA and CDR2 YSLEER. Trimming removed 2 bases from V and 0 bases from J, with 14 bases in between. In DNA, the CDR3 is TGCGCCAGCAGCCAAAGGTGGGGGCAGAGCTCCTACAATGAGCAGTTCTTC. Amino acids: CASSQRWGQSSYNEQFF.

The CDR3 reads CASSLTGRDTDTQYF. The CDR3 region has the DNA TGTGCCAGCAGCCTCACGGGTCGCGACACAGATACGCAGTATTTT. J is TRBJ2-3 and V is TRBV6-1; no clear D. Trimming left V 6 bases short and J 2 bases short, with 15 bases between. Germline-derived CDR1 and CDR2 are MNHNS and SASEGT. CDR3 size: 15 residues.

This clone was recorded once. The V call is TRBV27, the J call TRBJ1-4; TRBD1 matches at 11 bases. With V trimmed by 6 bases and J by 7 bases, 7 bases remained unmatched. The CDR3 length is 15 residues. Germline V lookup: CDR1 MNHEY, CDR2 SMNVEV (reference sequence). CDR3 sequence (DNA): TGTGCCAGCAGCCTACGGACAGGGGGCTTTGAAAAACTGTTTTTT. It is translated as CASSLRTGGFEKLFF.

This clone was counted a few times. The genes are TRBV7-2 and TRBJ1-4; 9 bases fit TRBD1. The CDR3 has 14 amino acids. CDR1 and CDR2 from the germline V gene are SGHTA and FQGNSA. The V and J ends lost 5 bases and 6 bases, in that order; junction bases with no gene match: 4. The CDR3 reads CASSQDRGDEKLFF. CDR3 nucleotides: TGTGCCAGCAGCCAGGACAGGGGAGATGAAAAACTGTTTTTT. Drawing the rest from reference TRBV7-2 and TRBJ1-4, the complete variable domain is GAGVSQSPSNKVTEKGKDVELRCDPISGHTALYWYRQSLGQGLEFLIYFQGNSAPDKSGLPSDRFSAERTGGSVSTLTIQRTQQEDSAVYLCASSQDRGDEKLFFGSGTQLSVL.

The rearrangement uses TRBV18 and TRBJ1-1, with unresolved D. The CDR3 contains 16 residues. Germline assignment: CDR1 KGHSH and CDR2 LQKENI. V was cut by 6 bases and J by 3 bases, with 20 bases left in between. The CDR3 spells CASSLYSVRGDTEAFF. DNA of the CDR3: TGTGCCAGCTCGCTCTATTCCGTTCGGGGTGACACTGAAGCTTTCTTT.

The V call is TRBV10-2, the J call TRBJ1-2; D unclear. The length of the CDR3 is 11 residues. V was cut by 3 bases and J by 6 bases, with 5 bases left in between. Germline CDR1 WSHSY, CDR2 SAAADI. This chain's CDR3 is CASSELDGYTF. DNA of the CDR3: TGCGCCAGCAGTGAACTGGATGGCTACACCTTC.

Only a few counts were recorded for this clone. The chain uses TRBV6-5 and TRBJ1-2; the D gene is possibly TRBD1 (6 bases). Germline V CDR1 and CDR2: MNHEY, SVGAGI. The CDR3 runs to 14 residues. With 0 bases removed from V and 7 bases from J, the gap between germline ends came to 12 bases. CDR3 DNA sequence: TGTGCCAGCAGTTACTCGGCACAGGGTGGTGGCTACACCTTC. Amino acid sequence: CASSYSAQGGGYTF.

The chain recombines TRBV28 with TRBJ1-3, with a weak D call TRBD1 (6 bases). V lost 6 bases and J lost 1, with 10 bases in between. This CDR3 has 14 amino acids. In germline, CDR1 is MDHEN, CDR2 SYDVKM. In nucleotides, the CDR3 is TGTGCCAGCAGCCTCCAGGGGTCTGGAAACACCATATATTTT. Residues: CASSLQGSGNTIYF.

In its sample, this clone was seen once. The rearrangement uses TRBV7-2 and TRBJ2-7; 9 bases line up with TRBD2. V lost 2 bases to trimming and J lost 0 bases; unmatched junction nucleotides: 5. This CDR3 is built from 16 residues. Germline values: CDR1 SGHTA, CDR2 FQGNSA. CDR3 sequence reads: CASSLMGGGASYEQYF. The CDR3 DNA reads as TGTGCCAGCAGCTTAATGGGCGGGGGGGCCTCCTACGAGCAGTACTTC.

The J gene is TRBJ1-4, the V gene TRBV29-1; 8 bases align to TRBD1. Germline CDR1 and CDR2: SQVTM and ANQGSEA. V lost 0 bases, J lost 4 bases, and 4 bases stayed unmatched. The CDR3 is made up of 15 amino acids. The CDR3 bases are TGCAGCGTTGAAGAGGGGACAGGCGTTAATGAAAAACTGTTTTTT. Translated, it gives CSVEEGTGVNEKLFF.

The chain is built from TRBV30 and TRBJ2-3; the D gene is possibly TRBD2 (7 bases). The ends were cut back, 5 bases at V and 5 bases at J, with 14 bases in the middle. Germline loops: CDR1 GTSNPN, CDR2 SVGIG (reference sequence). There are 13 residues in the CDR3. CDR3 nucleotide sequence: TGTGCCTGGGCGCGGGGGCAGATAGATACGCAGTATTTT. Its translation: CAWARGQIDTQYF.

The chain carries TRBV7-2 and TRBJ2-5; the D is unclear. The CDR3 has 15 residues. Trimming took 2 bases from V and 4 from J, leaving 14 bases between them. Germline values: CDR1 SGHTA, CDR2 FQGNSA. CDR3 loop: CASSLQWVQRETQYF. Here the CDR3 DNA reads TGTGCCAGCAGCTTACAGTGGGTCCAGCGAGAGACCCAGTACTTC.

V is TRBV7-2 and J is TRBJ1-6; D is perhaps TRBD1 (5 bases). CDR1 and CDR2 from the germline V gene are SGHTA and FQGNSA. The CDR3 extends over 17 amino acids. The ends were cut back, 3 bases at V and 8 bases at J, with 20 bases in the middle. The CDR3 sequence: CASSLKGLLDKYSPLHF. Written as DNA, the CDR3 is TGTGCCAGCAGCTTGAAGGGCCTTCTGGACAAATATTCACCCCTCCACTTT.